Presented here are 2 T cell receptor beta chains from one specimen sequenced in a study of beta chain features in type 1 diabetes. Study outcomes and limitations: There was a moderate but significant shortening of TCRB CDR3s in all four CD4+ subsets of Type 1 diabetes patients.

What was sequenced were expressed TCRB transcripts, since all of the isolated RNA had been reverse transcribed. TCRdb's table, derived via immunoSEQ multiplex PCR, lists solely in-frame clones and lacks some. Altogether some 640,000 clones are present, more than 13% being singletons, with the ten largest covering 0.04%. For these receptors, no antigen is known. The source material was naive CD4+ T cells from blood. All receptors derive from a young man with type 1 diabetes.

CDR3 nucleotide sequence: TGTGCCAGCAGCTCTGAACCAGAAGAAACTCCAGAGACCCAGTACTTC. Protein product: CASSSEPEETPETQYF. The J gene is TRBJ2-5, the V gene TRBV5-4, with D uncertain. Germline assignment: CDR1 SGHNT and CDR2 YYREEE (reference sequence). The V and J ends lost 3 bases and 4 bases respectively, with 19 bases between them. This CDR3 contains 16 residues.

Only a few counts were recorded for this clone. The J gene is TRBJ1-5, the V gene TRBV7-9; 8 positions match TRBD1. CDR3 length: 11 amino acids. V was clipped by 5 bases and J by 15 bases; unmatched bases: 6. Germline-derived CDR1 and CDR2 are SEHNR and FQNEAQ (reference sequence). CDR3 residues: CASSTGQGWHF. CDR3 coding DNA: TGTGCCAGCAGCACAGGACAGGGCTGGCATTTT.